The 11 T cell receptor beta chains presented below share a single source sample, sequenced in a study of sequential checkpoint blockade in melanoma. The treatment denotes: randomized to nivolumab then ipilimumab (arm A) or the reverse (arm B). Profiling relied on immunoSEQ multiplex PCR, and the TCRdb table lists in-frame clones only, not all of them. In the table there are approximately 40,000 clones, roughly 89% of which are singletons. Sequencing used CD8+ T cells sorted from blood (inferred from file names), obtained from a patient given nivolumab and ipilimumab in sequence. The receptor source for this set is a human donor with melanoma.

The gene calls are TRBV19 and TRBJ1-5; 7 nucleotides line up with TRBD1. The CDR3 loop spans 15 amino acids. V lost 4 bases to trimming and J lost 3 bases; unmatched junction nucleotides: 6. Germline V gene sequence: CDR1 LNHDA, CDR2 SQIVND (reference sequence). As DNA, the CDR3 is TGTGCCAGTAGTACTGGGACAGAATACAATCAGCCCCAGCATTTT. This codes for CASSTGTEYNQPQHF.

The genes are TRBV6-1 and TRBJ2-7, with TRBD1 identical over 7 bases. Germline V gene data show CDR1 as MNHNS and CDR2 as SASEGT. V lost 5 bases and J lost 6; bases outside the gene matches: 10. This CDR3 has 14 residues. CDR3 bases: TGTGCCAGCAGTCCCGACAGGGATTTAGGCGAGCAGTACGTC. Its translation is CASSPDRDLGEQYV.

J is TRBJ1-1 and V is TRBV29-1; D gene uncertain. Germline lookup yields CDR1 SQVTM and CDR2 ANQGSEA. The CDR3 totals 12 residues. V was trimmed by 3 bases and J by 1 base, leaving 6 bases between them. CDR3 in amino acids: CSVEKQNTEAFF. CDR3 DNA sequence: TGCAGCGTTGAGAAGCAGAACACTGAAGCTTTCTTT.

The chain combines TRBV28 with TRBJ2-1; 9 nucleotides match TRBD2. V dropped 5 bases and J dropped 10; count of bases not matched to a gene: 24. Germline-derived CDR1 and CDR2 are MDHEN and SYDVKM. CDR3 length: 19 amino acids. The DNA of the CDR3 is TGTGCCAGCAGTCCTCCACGTCTATCCTTAGCGGGAGCGGGTGGAGAGCAGTTCTTC. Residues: CASSPPRLSLAGAGGEQFF.

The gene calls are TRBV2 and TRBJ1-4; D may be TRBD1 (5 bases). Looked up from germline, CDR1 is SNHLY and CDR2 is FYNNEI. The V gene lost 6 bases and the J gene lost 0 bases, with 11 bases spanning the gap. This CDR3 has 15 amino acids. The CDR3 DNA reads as TGTGCCAGCAGGGCCTGGGGGGCAACTAATGAAAAACTGTTTTTT. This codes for CASRAWGATNEKLFF.

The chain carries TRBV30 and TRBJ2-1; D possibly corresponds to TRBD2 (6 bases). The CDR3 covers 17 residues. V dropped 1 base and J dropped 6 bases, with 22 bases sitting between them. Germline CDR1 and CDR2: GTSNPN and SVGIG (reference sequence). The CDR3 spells CAWSAIFGLPLGNEQFF. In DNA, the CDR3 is TGTGCCTGGAGTGCCATATTTGGACTACCGCTTGGCAATGAGCAGTTCTTC.

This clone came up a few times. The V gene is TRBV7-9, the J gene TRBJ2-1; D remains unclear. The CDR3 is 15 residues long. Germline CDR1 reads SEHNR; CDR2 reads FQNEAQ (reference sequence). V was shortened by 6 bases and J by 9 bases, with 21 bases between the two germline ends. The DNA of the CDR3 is TGTGCCAGCAGATTCTGGCTCCTAGGTCGTGGTGAGCAGTTCTTC. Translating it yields CASRFWLLGRGEQFF.

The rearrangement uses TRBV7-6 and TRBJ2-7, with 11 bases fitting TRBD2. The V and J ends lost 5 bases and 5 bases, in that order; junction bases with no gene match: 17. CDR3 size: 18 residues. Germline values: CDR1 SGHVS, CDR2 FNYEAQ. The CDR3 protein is CASSQNPKLAGGRDEQYF. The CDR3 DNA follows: TGTGCCAGCAGCCAAAACCCTAAATTAGCGGGAGGGCGGGACGAGCAGTACTTC.

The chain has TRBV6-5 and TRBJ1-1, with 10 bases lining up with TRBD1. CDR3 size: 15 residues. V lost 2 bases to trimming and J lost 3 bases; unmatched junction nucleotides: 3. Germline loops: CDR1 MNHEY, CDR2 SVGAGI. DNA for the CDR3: TGTGCCAGCAGTTACGGGACAGGGGAGGACACTGAAGCTTTCTTT. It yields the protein CASSYGTGEDTEAFF.

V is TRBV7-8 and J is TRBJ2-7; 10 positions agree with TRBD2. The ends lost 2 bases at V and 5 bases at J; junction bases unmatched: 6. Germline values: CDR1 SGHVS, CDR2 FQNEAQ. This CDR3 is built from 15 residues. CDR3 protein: CASSLLLAGVHEQYF. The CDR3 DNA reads TGTGCCAGCAGCTTACTGCTAGCGGGAGTCCACGAGCAGTACTTC.

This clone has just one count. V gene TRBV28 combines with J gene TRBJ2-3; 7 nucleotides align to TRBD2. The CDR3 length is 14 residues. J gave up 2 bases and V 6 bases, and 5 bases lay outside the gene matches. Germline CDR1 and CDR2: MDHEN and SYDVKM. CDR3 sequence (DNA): TGTGCCAGCAGCCCCGGGACTAACACAGATACGCAGTATTTT. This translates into CASSPGTNTDTQYF.